A selection of T cell receptor beta chains follows, all from one sample in a study of blood T cell repertoires in COVID-19. Method: immunoSEQ multiplex PCR; TCRdb's copy keeps in-frame clones and lacks some. The sample carries almost 400,000 clones, around 87% recorded once. Input material: PBMCs or T cells enriched from blood (not recorded which). These receptors came from a woman aged 30 to 39 with acute COVID-19. CDR3s include the opening cysteine and the closing phenylalanine or tryptophan. Fields, in order: V gene, D gene, J gene, clone size, CDR3 DNA, CDR3 protein. The D gene is left open where the match is weak. Clone size is not always given. Where it is, it says once, few, many or a class for expanded clones.

v_call: TRBV28; d_call: NA; j_call: TRBJ2-1; clone_size: NA; cdr3_nt: TGTGCCAGCAGTTTATCCCAGGGCTATGAGCAGTTCTTC; cdr3_aa: CASSLSQGYEQFF
v_call: TRBV2; d_call: NA; j_call: TRBJ1-1; clone_size: NA; cdr3_nt: TGTGCCAGCAGTCCAGACAGCTTCAAAGCTTTCTTT; cdr3_aa: CASSPDSFKAFF
v_call: TRBV30; d_call: TRBD1; j_call: TRBJ2-3; clone_size: NA; cdr3_nt: TGTGCCTGGCAGACAGGGGGGAAGGATACGCAGTATTTT; cdr3_aa: CAWQTGGKDTQYF
v_call: TRBV5-1; d_call: NA; j_call: TRBJ2-7; clone_size: NA; cdr3_nt: TGCGCCAGCAGCTTTAGCGGAAGCTCCTACGAGCAGTACTTC; cdr3_aa: CASSFSGSSYEQYF
v_call: TRBV3-1/TRBV3-2; d_call: NA; j_call: TRBJ1-2; clone_size: NA; cdr3_nt: TGTGCCAGCAGCCCCCAATTACAGACCTATGGCTACACCTTC; cdr3_aa: CASSPQLQTYGYTF
v_call: TRBV2; d_call: TRBD1; j_call: TRBJ1-5; clone_size: NA; cdr3_nt: TGTGTCAGCAGGATACGGGACAGGGGAGATCAGCCCCAGCATTTT; cdr3_aa: CVSRIRDRGDQPQHF
v_call: TRBV19; d_call: NA; j_call: TRBJ1-3; clone_size: NA; cdr3_nt: TGTGCCAGTAAGGGGGTTTCCTCTGGAAACACCATATATTTT; cdr3_aa: CASKGVSSGNTIYF
v_call: TRBV2; d_call: TRBD1; j_call: TRBJ1-6; clone_size: NA; cdr3_nt: TGTGCCAGCAGTTCCGGACAGGGAGAACTTTCACCCCTCCACTTT; cdr3_aa: CASSSGQGELSPLHF
v_call: TRBV18; d_call: TRBD1; j_call: TRBJ1-6; clone_size: NA; cdr3_nt: TGTGCCAGCTCACTGGACAGGGATGCTTCACCCCTCCACTTT; cdr3_aa: CASSLDRDASPLHF
v_call: TRBV5-6; d_call: TRBD1; j_call: TRBJ2-7; clone_size: few; cdr3_nt: TGTGCCAGCAGCTTTGGGACAGTCTCCTACGAGCAGTACTTC; cdr3_aa: CASSFGTVSYEQYF
v_call: TRBV10-3; d_call: NA; j_call: TRBJ2-7; clone_size: NA; cdr3_nt: TGTGCCTTCGCTGAGTTTGCGGCCTCCGGGCAGTACTTC; cdr3_aa: CAFAEFAASGQYF
v_call: TRBV4-3; d_call: NA; j_call: TRBJ2-7; clone_size: once; cdr3_nt: TGCGCCAGCAGCCAAGGTGACGGAGGCTACGAGCAGTACTTC; cdr3_aa: CASSQGDGGYEQYF
v_call: TRBV5-1; d_call: NA; j_call: TRBJ2-7; clone_size: NA; cdr3_nt: TGCGCCAGCAGCTTGGCCTGGCAGGGTAACAGCCCCTACGAGCAGTACTTC; cdr3_aa: CASSLAWQGNSPYEQYF
v_call: TRBV5-1; d_call: TRBD1; j_call: TRBJ1-1; clone_size: NA; cdr3_nt: TGCGCCAGCAGCTGGACAGGGGGACCGAACACTGAAGCTTTCTTT; cdr3_aa: CASSWTGGPNTEAFF
v_call: TRBV6-2/TRBV6-3; d_call: NA; j_call: TRBJ1-2; clone_size: NA; cdr3_nt: TGTGCCAGCAGCCGCCCCGGAGCTAACTATGGCTACACCTTC; cdr3_aa: CASSRPGANYGYTF
v_call: TRBV9; d_call: TRBD1; j_call: TRBJ1-2; clone_size: NA; cdr3_nt: TGTGCCAGCAGCGTATCCGGGACAGGGTCAATTTATGGCTACACCTTC; cdr3_aa: CASSVSGTGSIYGYTF
v_call: TRBV20-1; d_call: NA; j_call: TRBJ1-5; clone_size: NA; cdr3_nt: TGCAGTGCTAGTCGTGGGGCACGGCAGCCCCAGCATTTT; cdr3_aa: CSASRGARQPQHF
v_call: TRBV9; d_call: TRBD1; j_call: TRBJ2-7; clone_size: NA; cdr3_nt: TGTGCCAGCAGCCCCCAGGGACAGGGGGACGAGCAGTACTTC; cdr3_aa: CASSPQGQGDEQYF
v_call: TRBV3-1/TRBV3-2; d_call: NA; j_call: TRBJ2-3; clone_size: NA; cdr3_nt: TGTGCCAGCAGCCAAGAAGGCGGGGAAAGCACAGATACGCAGTATTTT; cdr3_aa: CASSQEGGESTDTQYF
v_call: TRBV11-3; d_call: NA; j_call: TRBJ1-1; clone_size: NA; cdr3_nt: TGTGCCAGCAGCTCAAAAACTGAAGCTTTCTTT; cdr3_aa: CASSSKTEAFF
v_call: TRBV9; d_call: TRBD1; j_call: TRBJ1-1; clone_size: NA; cdr3_nt: TGTGCCAGCAGCGCCACAGGGGTTTTGAACACTGAAGCTTTCTTT; cdr3_aa: CASSATGVLNTEAFF
v_call: TRBV24-1; d_call: NA; j_call: TRBJ2-1; clone_size: once; cdr3_nt: TGTGCCACCAGTGATTCATCGACAAACAATGAGCAGTTCTTC; cdr3_aa: CATSDSSTNNEQFF
v_call: TRBV24-1; d_call: NA; j_call: TRBJ2-3; clone_size: NA; cdr3_nt: TGTGCCACCACCCAGGGGAAAGGTATCACAGATACGCAGTATTTT; cdr3_aa: CATTQGKGITDTQYF
v_call: TRBV28; d_call: NA; j_call: TRBJ1-5; clone_size: NA; cdr3_nt: TGTGCCAGCAACCCCCTCGCGGGGACCAATCAGCCCCAGCATTTT; cdr3_aa: CASNPLAGTNQPQHF
v_call: TRBV19; d_call: NA; j_call: TRBJ1-1; clone_size: NA; cdr3_nt: TGTGCCAGTATCACTGGGGGGGCGAACTCCATGAACACTGAAGCTTTCTTT; cdr3_aa: CASITGGANSMNTEAFF
v_call: TRBV25-1; d_call: TRBD1; j_call: TRBJ1-2; clone_size: NA; cdr3_nt: TGTGCCAGCAGTGCAGGGGGAGCTCCCTATGGCTACACCTTC; cdr3_aa: CASSAGGAPYGYTF
v_call: TRBV9; d_call: NA; j_call: TRBJ2-1; clone_size: once; cdr3_nt: TGTGCCAGCAGCGTCGCCCCAGATTCGCGGAATGAGCAGTTCTTC; cdr3_aa: CASSVAPDSRNEQFF
v_call: TRBV30; d_call: TRBD1; j_call: TRBJ2-2; clone_size: NA; cdr3_nt: TGTGCCTGGAGTGTAAACCAGGGGGCAGCCGGGGAGCTGTTTTTT; cdr3_aa: CAWSVNQGAAGELFF
v_call: TRBV3-1/TRBV3-2; d_call: NA; j_call: TRBJ1-4; clone_size: NA; cdr3_nt: TGTGCCAGCAGCCTGTTGGGGGGTGCGGGTGAAAAACTGTTTTTT; cdr3_aa: CASSLLGGAGEKLFF
v_call: TRBV5-1; d_call: TRBD2; j_call: TRBJ2-1; clone_size: NA; cdr3_nt: TGCGCCAGCAGCTTTATGACTAGCGGGGGTTACAATGAGCAGTTCTTC; cdr3_aa: CASSFMTSGGYNEQFF
v_call: TRBV6-5; d_call: NA; j_call: TRBJ1-1; clone_size: NA; cdr3_nt: TGTGCCAGCACCGGTAACACTGAAGCTTTCTTT; cdr3_aa: CASTGNTEAFF
v_call: TRBV5-5; d_call: TRBD1; j_call: TRBJ1-5; clone_size: NA; cdr3_nt: TGTGCCAGCAGCTCTAAACTTACGGACAGGGGCGACCAGCCCCAGCATTTT; cdr3_aa: CASSSKLTDRGDQPQHF
v_call: TRBV5-1; d_call: NA; j_call: TRBJ2-1; clone_size: NA; cdr3_nt: TGCGCCAGCAGCACTACTGGATACAATGAGCAGTTCTTC; cdr3_aa: CASSTTGYNEQFF
v_call: TRBV27; d_call: NA; j_call: TRBJ1-6; clone_size: once; cdr3_nt: TGTGCCAGGGACAGCGGGACTTCACCCCTCCACTTT; cdr3_aa: CARDSGTSPLHF
v_call: TRBV10-2; d_call: NA; j_call: TRBJ2-5; clone_size: NA; cdr3_nt: TGCGCCAGCAGTGGGGCGGCGGGGGCCCAAGAGACCCAGTACTTC; cdr3_aa: CASSGAAGAQETQYF
v_call: TRBV7-8; d_call: TRBD2; j_call: TRBJ2-3; clone_size: NA; cdr3_nt: TGTGCCAGCAGCTTATCGGCGGGGGGGGCAGATACGCAGTATTTT; cdr3_aa: CASSLSAGGADTQYF
v_call: TRBV12-3/TRBV12-4; d_call: NA; j_call: TRBJ1-2; clone_size: NA; cdr3_nt: TGTGCCATCGGTCGGGGACACAACTATGGCTACACCTTC; cdr3_aa: CAIGRGHNYGYTF
v_call: TRBV23-1; d_call: NA; j_call: TRBJ1-2; clone_size: NA; cdr3_nt: TGCGCCAGCATCGCCCCCGGGCAGGGGCGATTTTCTAACTATGGCTACACCTTC; cdr3_aa: CASIAPGQGRFSNYGYTF
v_call: TRBV6-5; d_call: TRBD2; j_call: TRBJ2-3; clone_size: NA; cdr3_nt: TGTGCCAGCACCCCCGGGGGGGCGTCGGGTAATACGCAGTATTTT; cdr3_aa: CASTPGGASGNTQYF
v_call: TRBV10-1; d_call: TRBD1; j_call: TRBJ2-2; clone_size: NA; cdr3_nt: TGCGCCAGCAGTTTGACAGGGTTCACCGGGGAGCTGTTTTTT; cdr3_aa: CASSLTGFTGELFF
v_call: TRBV7-2; d_call: NA; j_call: TRBJ1-6; clone_size: NA; cdr3_nt: TGTGCCAGCAGCCCGCGGGATTCTACTAATTCACCCCTCCACTTT; cdr3_aa: CASSPRDSTNSPLHF
v_call: TRBV30; d_call: NA; j_call: TRBJ2-1; clone_size: few; cdr3_nt: TGTGCCTGGAGTTGGGCAGGCTACAATGAGCAGTTCTTC; cdr3_aa: CAWSWAGYNEQFF